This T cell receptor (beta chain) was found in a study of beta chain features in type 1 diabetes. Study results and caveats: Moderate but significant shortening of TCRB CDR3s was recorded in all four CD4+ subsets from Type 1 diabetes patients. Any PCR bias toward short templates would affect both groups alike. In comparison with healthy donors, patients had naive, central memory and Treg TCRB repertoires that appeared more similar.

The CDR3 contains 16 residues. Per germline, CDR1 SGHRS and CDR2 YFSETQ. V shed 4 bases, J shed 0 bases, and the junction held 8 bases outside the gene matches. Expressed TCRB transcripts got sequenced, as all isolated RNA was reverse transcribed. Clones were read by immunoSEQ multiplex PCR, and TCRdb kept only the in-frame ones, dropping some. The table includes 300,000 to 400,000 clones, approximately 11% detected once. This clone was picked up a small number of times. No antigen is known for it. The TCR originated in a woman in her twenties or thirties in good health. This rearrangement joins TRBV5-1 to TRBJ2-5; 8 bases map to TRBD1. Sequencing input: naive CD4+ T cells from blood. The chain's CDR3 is CASSGRDRIYQETQYF. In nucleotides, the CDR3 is TGCGCCAGCAGCGGAAGGGACAGGATTTACCAAGAGACCCAGTACTTC. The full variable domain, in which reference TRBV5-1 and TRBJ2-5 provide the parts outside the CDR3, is KAGVTQTPRYLIKTRGQQVTLSCSPISGHRSVSWYQQTPGQGLQFLFEYFSETQRNKGNFPGRFSGRQFSNSRSEMNVSTLELGDSALYLCASSGRDRIYQETQYFGPGTRLLVL.